This paragraph covers one TCR beta chain sequence. The antigen is not known. The entry originates in a study of cytomegalovirus exposure and HLA in healthy donors. Notes on the study in general: Both high specificity and high sensitivity reportedly marked the classifier's diagnosis of cytomegalovirus status.

The CDR3 covers 14 residues. Deletions cut 5 bases from V and 3 bases from J, with 12 bases between. The germline CDR1 and CDR2 sequences are MNHNY and SVGAGI (reference sequence). A multiplex PCR was run with 60 Vbeta primers and 13 Jbeta primers. The table came from immunoSEQ multiplex PCR; TCRdb's copy has only in-frame clones and leaves some out. The table records roughly 200,000 clones, roughly 85% of them present only once. Sequenced: PBMCs. This TCR derives from a woman aged 50 to 60 in good health and CMV-seronegative. The chain joins TRBV6-6 to TRBJ2-3; D may be TRBD1 (5 bases). CDR3 bases: TGTGCCAGCAGTCCGACAGTTTATACAGATACGCAGTATTTT. As protein: CASSPTVYTDTQYF.